A single sample is the source of the 12 T cell receptor beta chains below, sequenced in a study of cytomegalovirus exposure and HLA in healthy donors. Researchers ran the PCR with 60 Vbeta and 13 Jbeta primers. The protocol was immunoSEQ multiplex PCR, while the TCRdb copy is restricted to in-frame clones and leaves out a portion. This repertoire includes 160,000 or so clones. Input material: PBMCs. The origin of the receptors is a man younger than 40 in good health and CMV-seronegative.

J is TRBJ2-5 and V is TRBV6-1; the D gene is possibly TRBD2 (7 bases). Trimming stripped 1 base from V and 6 bases from J, with 12 bases between. Germline-derived CDR1 and CDR2 are MNHNS and SASEGT. The CDR3 is 14 residues long. CDR3 protein: CASSEGGGPKTQYF. The CDR3 DNA is TGTGCCAGCAGTGAAGGGGGGGGGCCCAAGACCCAGTACTTC.

V is TRBV5-1 and J is TRBJ2-7; TRBD2 matches at 8 bases. The germline gives CDR1 SGHRS, CDR2 YFSETQ. The V gene end was trimmed by 3 bases and the J gene end by 1 base; junction bases not matched to a gene: 3. The CDR3 totals 14 residues. CDR3 nucleotide sequence: TGCGCCAGCAGCTCGGGGGGGGATTCCTACGAGCAGTACTTC. Translated, it gives CASSSGGDSYEQYF.

This CDR3 reads CASSATRGPLENTEAFF. The CDR3 DNA is TGTGCCAGCTCAGCCACCAGGGGACCACTAGAGAACACTGAAGCTTTCTTT. The chain links TRBV18 to TRBJ1-1; maybe TRBD1 (6 bases). The CDR3 has 17 amino acids. The germline CDR1 and CDR2 sequences are KGHSH and LQKENI. V shed 5 bases and J shed 1 base, with 20 bases lying between them.

The V gene is TRBV2, the J gene TRBJ1-6; a possible D gene is TRBD1 (6 bases). Germline V CDR1 and CDR2: SNHLY, FYNNEI. The CDR3 has 12 amino acids. Trimming removed 8 bases from V and 7 bases from J, with 9 bases in between. DNA for the CDR3: TGTGCCAGCTTACAGGGAAATTCACCCCTCCACTTT. Protein: CASLQGNSPLHF. Looking up the rest from reference TRBV2 and TRBJ1-6 gives the full variable domain: EPEVTQTPSHQVTQMGQEVILRCVPISNHLYFYWYRQILGQKVEFLVSFYNNEISEKSEIFDDQFSVERPDGSNFTLKIRSTKLEDSAMYFCASLQGNSPLHFGNGTRLTVT.

Of note for this clone: Other DNA variants within this sample encode the same CDR3. The V gene is TRBV4-3, the J gene TRBJ1-4; D is ambiguous. This CDR3 has 17 amino acids. In germline, CDR1 is LGHNA, CDR2 YSLEER. V was clipped by 0 bases and J by 2 bases, with 13 bases between them. CDR3 nucleotides: TGCGCCAGCAGCCAAGACCCCCCGGGTACGACTAATGAAAAACTGTTTTTT. Translation: CASSQDPPGTTNEKLFF.

V gene TRBV5-1 combines with J gene TRBJ2-1; TRBD1 agrees at 9 bases. Germline CDR1 is SGHRS and CDR2 is YFSETQ. V gave up 2 bases and J gave up 6 bases; unmatched junction bases: 3. There are 14 residues in the CDR3. CDR3 protein: CASSLLDRGNEQFF. The DNA of the CDR3 is TGCGCCAGCAGCTTACTGGACAGGGGCAATGAGCAGTTCTTC.

J is TRBJ2-3 and V is TRBV6-1, with 8 positions matching TRBD2. This CDR3 is built from 15 residues. The V segment lost 2 bases and the J segment 2 bases; nucleotides outside the gene matches: 3. Looked up from germline, CDR1 is MNHNS and CDR2 is SASEGT. This CDR3 is CASSERGLDTDTQYF. Here the CDR3 DNA reads TGTGCCAGCAGTGAAAGGGGACTAGACACAGATACGCAGTATTTT.

V gene TRBV29-1 combines with J gene TRBJ2-1; maybe TRBD2 (6 bases). The CDR3 contains 12 residues. Trimming stripped 1 base from V and 7 bases from J, with 8 bases between. CDR1 is SQVTM and CDR2 is ANQGSEA in the germline V gene. CDR3 bases: TGCAGCGTTGAAGTAGCGGCGAATGAGCAGTTCTTC. This sequence encodes CSVEVAANEQFF.

CDR3 region: CASSPTTGPGLAPYEQYF. CDR3 nucleotides: TGTGCCAGCAGCCCGACGACAGGACCGGGACTAGCTCCCTACGAGCAGTACTTC. V usage is TRBV5-6 and J usage is TRBJ2-7; TRBD2 matches 9 bases. There are 18 residues in the CDR3. Trimming took 4 bases from V and 2 from J; bases not matched to a gene: 16. CDR1 is SGHDT, CDR2 YYEEEE, per germline.

The chain has TRBV6-5 and TRBJ2-7, with 7 bases that match TRBD2. The CDR3 is 16 amino acids. V trimming: 0 bases; J trimming: 4 bases; junction bases outside the gene matches: 9. Germline lookup yields CDR1 MNHEY and CDR2 SVGAGI. In DNA form, the CDR3 reads TGTGCCAGCAGTTACTCAGGGACTACTAGACGTTACGAGCAGTACTTC. Amino acid sequence: CASSYSGTTRRYEQYF.

The chain employs TRBV19 and TRBJ2-7; D is unclear. The CDR3 length is 21 residues. V was cut by 4 bases and J by 5 bases, with 36 bases left in between. Germline V gene lookup returns CDR1 LNHDA and CDR2 SQIVND (reference sequence). The CDR3 region is CASSKRHAATLLRRLLDEQYF. The CDR3 coding sequence is TGTGCCAGTAGTAAGAGGCATGCTGCGACCCTGTTACGACGACTTTTGGACGAGCAGTACTTC.

The V gene is TRBV6-1, the J gene TRBJ2-7; 10 nucleotides match TRBD1. Germline trimming cut 7 bases from V and 1 base from J; bases unmatched to any gene: 4. The CDR3 runs 14 residues. Germline CDR1 reads MNHNS; CDR2 reads SASEGT. CDR3 sequence reads: CASTGQGRSYEQYF. In DNA form, the CDR3 reads TGTGCCAGCACGGGACAGGGGAGATCCTACGAGCAGTACTTC.